Below, 28 T cell receptor beta chains from the same sample are listed, as sequenced in a study of CD8+ T cells in alopecia areata. The sequencing template was cDNA reverse transcribed from extracted RNA. The method was immunoSEQ multiplex PCR; TCRdb's version includes in-frame clones alone and lacks a portion of them. The sample includes almost 250,000 clones, under 70% seen only once; the top ten take 1% to 1.5%. This specimen consisted of CD4+ T cells sorted from blood, obtained at week 0. These TCRs come from a human donor with alopecia areata.

This clone has a handful of counts. This sequence joins TRBV7-8 and TRBJ2-5; 7 bases fit TRBD1. The germline CDR1 and CDR2 sequences are SGHVS and FQNEAQ. The CDR3 length is 14 residues. The V segment lost 5 bases and the J segment 1 base; nucleotides outside the gene matches: 4. CDR3 amino acids: CASSPTGLQETQYF. The DNA for the CDR3 is TGTGCCAGCAGCCCGACAGGGCTCCAAGAGACCCAGTACTTC.

The chain is built from TRBV30 and TRBJ1-5, with D perhaps TRBD1 (6 bases). From germline, CDR1 is GTSNPN and CDR2 SVGIG (reference sequence). CDR3 length: 14 residues. Trimming took 2 bases from V and 6 from J, leaving 14 bases between them. The CDR3 DNA follows: TGTGCCTGGAGTTCTTTAACAGGGAGTCAGCCCCAGCATTTT. Translation gives CAWSSLTGSQPQHF.

The chain employs TRBV30 and TRBJ1-1, with D possibly TRBD1 on 5 matching bases. V dropped 2 bases and J dropped 4 bases, with 11 bases sitting between them. The CDR3 has 13 amino acids. Germline lookup yields CDR1 GTSNPN and CDR2 SVGIG (reference sequence). CDR3 sequence reads: CAWSPGGFTEAFF. CDR3 coding DNA: TGTGCCTGGAGTCCGGGGGGTTTCACTGAAGCTTTCTTT.

This clone was recorded a few times. Other DNA sequences in this sample translate to the same CDR3. The chain has TRBV7-3 and TRBJ2-2, with D perhaps TRBD1 (5 bases). The length of the CDR3 is 14 residues. V lost 2 bases to trimming and J lost 4 bases, with 8 bases between them. CDR1 and CDR2 (germline): SGHTA, FQGTGA. CDR3 sequence (DNA): TGTGCCAGCAGCTTAGCAGGGCGCACCGGGGAGCTGTTTTTT. It encodes CASSLAGRTGELFF.

This clone was picked up a small number of times. The gene calls are TRBV6-5 and TRBJ1-2, with D unresolved. Germline loops: CDR1 MNHEY, CDR2 SVGAGI. This CDR3 has 14 amino acids. V was trimmed by 0 bases and J by 12 bases, leaving 17 bases between them. CDR3 protein: CASSYSFRNGYHTF. DNA for the CDR3: TGTGCCAGCAGTTACTCGTTCAGGAATGGATATCACACCTTC.

The chain is built from TRBV28 and TRBJ1-5; D possibly corresponds to TRBD1 (6 bases). The CDR3 sequence is 14 residues long. Trimming stripped 3 bases from V and 5 bases from J, with 11 bases between. Germline V gene lookup returns CDR1 MDHEN and CDR2 SYDVKM. The chain's CDR3 is CASSFIKGDQPQHF. The CDR3 DNA reads as TGTGCCAGCAGTTTTATTAAGGGGGATCAGCCCCAGCATTTT.

There are a few counts of this clone. The genes are TRBV29-1 and TRBJ1-5; D gene unclear. V was cut by 6 bases and J by 3 bases, with 15 bases left in between. The CDR3 loop spans 14 amino acids. The V gene's germline CDR1 is SQVTM and CDR2 ANQGSEA. The CDR3 is CSVRYPGFNQPQHF. In DNA, the CDR3 is TGCAGCGTCAGGTACCCGGGGTTCAATCAGCCCCAGCATTTT.

The V gene is TRBV5-1, the J gene TRBJ2-1; possibly TRBD2 for D (6 bases). V lost 5 bases, J lost 7 bases, and 10 bases lay in between. Germline loops: CDR1 SGHRS, CDR2 YFSETQ. The CDR3 sequence is 12 residues long. The chain's CDR3 is CASSLALNEQFF. CDR3 DNA sequence: TGCGCCAGCAGTCTAGCGCTGAATGAGCAGTTCTTC.

The chain has TRBV6-5 and TRBJ2-7; no firm D call. This CDR3 comprises 14 residues. V was pared by 6 bases and J by 5 bases, with 17 bases between. Germline CDR1 reads MNHEY; CDR2 reads SVGAGI. The CDR3 bases are TGTGCCAGCAGCTTTCAATCCTATGGGAACGAGCAGTACTTC. Translating it yields CASSFQSYGNEQYF.

This clone was observed a handful of times. This chain uses TRBV7-2 with TRBJ2-1; D remains unclear. The CDR3 extends over 12 amino acids. Between the trimmed V and J ends, which lost 2 bases and 6 bases, there was a span of 5 bases. In germline, CDR1 is SGHTA, CDR2 FQGNSA. CDR3: CASSLMGNEQFF. In DNA form, the CDR3 reads TGTGCCAGCAGCTTAATGGGCAATGAGCAGTTCTTC.

This clone appeared a few times. The chain employs TRBV4-1 and TRBJ2-4; the D gene is possibly TRBD2 (5 bases). Germline V gene sequence: CDR1 MGHRA, CDR2 YSYEKL. The CDR3 covers 14 residues. With 4 bases removed from V and 8 bases from J, the gap between germline ends came to 15 bases. Written as DNA, the CDR3 is TGCGCCAGCAGCCTTCCGGCGATGGGAGACATTCAGTACTTC. Amino acids: CASSLPAMGDIQYF.

The chain couples TRBV30 to TRBJ2-3, with 8 bases lining up with TRBD2. V trimming: 3 bases; J trimming: 1 base; junction bases outside the gene matches: 0. The CDR3 is 13 amino acids. The germline CDR1 and CDR2 sequences are GTSNPN and SVGIG (reference sequence). DNA of the CDR3: TGTGCCTGGAGCGGGGGGGGCACAGATACGCAGTATTTT. This gives the protein CAWSGGGTDTQYF. Complete variable domain (other parts from reference TRBV30 and TRBJ2-3): SQTIHQWPATLVQPVGSPLSLECTVEGTSNPNLYWYRQAAGRGLQLLFYSVGIGQISSEVPQNLSASRPQDRQFILSSKKLLLSDSGFYLCAWSGGGTDTQYFGPGTRLTVL.

The chain recombines TRBV29-1 with TRBJ2-5; D is unresolved. Germline assignment: CDR1 SQVTM and CDR2 ANQGSEA. The CDR3 runs to 11 residues. The V gene lost 4 bases and the J gene lost 5 bases, with 8 bases spanning the gap. The CDR3 spells CSVALRETQYF. CDR3 sequence (DNA): TGCAGCGTTGCCCTAAGGGAGACCCAGTACTTC.

The V gene is TRBV5-1, the J gene TRBJ2-7; D is possibly TRBD1 (5 bases). Germline values: CDR1 SGHRS, CDR2 YFSETQ. This CDR3 has 14 residues. The V end was cut by 0 bases, the J end by 0 bases, with 7 bases between. The CDR3 protein is CASSLVQGSYEQYF. CDR3 DNA sequence: TGCGCCAGCAGCTTGGTTCAGGGCTCCTACGAGCAGTACTTC.

In DNA, the CDR3 is TGTGCCAGCAGTTATCAGGGGGGGGATTACAATGAGCAGTTCTTC. Amino acids: CASSYQGGDYNEQFF. V gene TRBV6-6 combines with J gene TRBJ2-1; D assignment may be TRBD1 or TRBD2 (7 bases each). Germline CDR1 and CDR2: MNHNY and SVGAGI (reference sequence). Trimming stripped 3 bases from V and 4 bases from J, with 13 bases between. The CDR3 length is 15 residues.

The table lists this clone with a few counts. The chain joins TRBV29-1 to TRBJ2-7, with D maybe TRBD2 (6 bases). The germline V gene has CDR1 SQVTM and CDR2 ANQGSEA. This CDR3 is built from 12 residues. With 7 bases removed from V and 0 bases from J, the gap between germline ends came to 10 bases. The CDR3 loop reads CSAGGLSYEQYF. As DNA, the CDR3 is TGCAGCGCTGGGGGACTCTCCTACGAGCAGTACTTC.

This clone was seen more than once but under ten times. The junction and the germline gene differ at one end; a read error may be behind it. The V call is TRBV2, the J call TRBJ1-2; TRBD1 is a possible D gene (6 bases). CDR1 is SNHLY, CDR2 FYNNEI, per germline. The CDR3 has 12 residues. This CDR3 reads CASSEAGTRRAF. DNA of the CDR3: TGTGCCAGCAGTGAAGCGGGGACACGCCGGGCCTTC.

The chain links TRBV6-6 to TRBJ1-5; D not certain. The CDR3 extends over 12 amino acids. Germline CDR1 is MNHNY and CDR2 is SVGAGI (reference sequence). V was clipped by 5 bases and J by 5 bases, with 7 bases between them. The CDR3 sequence: CASSKADQPQHF. The CDR3 bases are TGTGCCAGCAGTAAGGCGGATCAGCCCCAGCATTTT.

V usage is TRBV15 and J usage is TRBJ1-2, with D hard to call. This CDR3 is built from 16 residues. Trimming took 1 base from V and 4 from J, leaving 16 bases between them. Germline-derived CDR1 and CDR2 are LNHNV and YYDKDF (reference sequence). The CDR3 nucleotides read TGTGCCACCAGCAGAGTCACCGGTCGAGGTGGCTATGGCTACACCTTC. Amino acid sequence: CATSRVTGRGGYGYTF.

In this sample, this clone turned up a few times. V usage is TRBV15 and J usage is TRBJ1-1; no definite D call. The CDR3 is 12 amino acids. V was pared by 4 bases and J by 6 bases, with 9 bases between. Germline CDR1 is LNHNV and CDR2 is YYDKDF (reference sequence). As DNA, the CDR3 is TGTGCCACCAGCAACAGACGTGCTGAAGCTTTCTTT. This translates into CATSNRRAEAFF.

J is TRBJ2-4 and V is TRBV7-2; D is unclear. The germline CDR1 and CDR2 sequences are SGHTA and FQGNSA. The CDR3 spans 15 residues. V lost 3 bases, J lost 0 bases, and 9 bases lay in between. The CDR3 DNA follows: TGTGCCAGCAGCTTCCCCGGGCGAGCCAAAAACATTCAGTACTTC. This gives the protein CASSFPGRAKNIQYF.

V usage is TRBV30 and J usage is TRBJ2-7; 10 positions match TRBD2. The CDR3 is 14 residues long. Unmatched junction bases numbered 12, after V lost 5 bases and J lost 8 bases. Looked up from germline, CDR1 is GTSNPN and CDR2 is SVGIG (reference sequence). CDR3 coding DNA: TGTGCCTGGGAGAAGCGGGGGGGCCCGGAGAAGCAGTACTTC. This encodes CAWEKRGGPEKQYF.

The genes are TRBV30 and TRBJ1-1, with TRBD1 identical over 11 bases. Germline V gives CDR1 GTSNPN, CDR2 SVGIG (reference sequence). CDR3 size: 14 residues. V shed 2 bases, J shed 7 bases, and the junction held 6 bases outside the gene matches. The chain's CDR3 is CAWSPGTGGFEAFF. The CDR3, as DNA: TGTGCCTGGAGTCCCGGGACAGGGGGATTTGAAGCTTTCTTT.

Regarding this clone: This sample also contains other DNA sequences that code for the same CDR3. The chain combines TRBV29-1 with TRBJ1-1; possible D gene TRBD1, 5 bases. Trimming shortened V by 4 bases and J by 4 bases, and 10 bases separated the two germline ends. The CDR3 consists of 12 residues. Germline loops: CDR1 SQVTM, CDR2 ANQGSEA. CDR3 sequence reads: CSVAGQGTEAFF. The CDR3 DNA reads as TGCAGCGTTGCGGGGCAGGGCACTGAAGCTTTCTTT. Full variable domain (missing parts from reference TRBV29-1 and TRBJ1-1): SAVISQKPSRDICQRGTSLTIQCQVDSQVTMMFWYRQQPGQSLTLIATANQGSEATYESGFVIDKFPISRPNLTFSTLTVSNMSPEDSSIYLCSVAGQGTEAFFGQGTRLTVV.

The chain carries TRBV30 and TRBJ2-1; D may be TRBD1 (5 bases). V was trimmed by 3 bases and J by 9 bases, leaving 24 bases between them. The CDR3 has 16 amino acids. Germline CDR1 is GTSNPN and CDR2 is SVGIG (reference sequence). The CDR3 DNA follows: TGTGCCTGGAGCGCCTCTAGGGTCGCAATAGGGGCTGAGCAGTTCTTC. Translation gives CAWSASRVAIGAEQFF.

J is TRBJ1-6 and V is TRBV5-1; possible D gene TRBD1, 6 bases. The CDR3 runs 14 residues. Deletions cut 1 base from V and 14 bases from J, with 16 bases between. Per germline, CDR1 SGHRS and CDR2 YFSETQ. This CDR3 reads CASSLWGLQGTLHF. The CDR3 DNA reads as TGCGCCAGCAGCTTGTGGGGGCTCCAGGGCACCCTCCACTTT.

The chain uses TRBV29-1 and TRBJ2-5; D is uncertain. Germline CDR1 is SQVTM and CDR2 is ANQGSEA. The CDR3 contains 11 residues. The V gene lost 6 bases and the J gene lost 5 bases, with 10 bases spanning the gap. The CDR3 sequence: CSVRHGETQYF. The CDR3 DNA reads as TGCAGCGTCAGACACGGCGAGACCCAGTACTTC. Full variable domain (missing parts from reference TRBV29-1 and TRBJ2-5): SAVISQKPSRDICQRGTSLTIQCQVDSQVTMMFWYRQQPGQSLTLIATANQGSEATYESGFVIDKFPISRPNLTFSTLTVSNMSPEDSSIYLCSVRHGETQYFGPGTRLLVL.

There are a few counts of this clone. This sequence joins TRBV27 and TRBJ2-2, with 8 bases fitting TRBD1. Germline V lookup: CDR1 MNHEY, CDR2 SMNVEV (reference sequence). The CDR3 covers 15 residues. V lost 6 bases and J lost 5; bases outside the gene matches: 8. CDR3 DNA: TGTGCCAGCAGATGGACAGGGATTATGACCGGGGAGCTGTTTTTT. Amino acid sequence: CASRWTGIMTGELFF.